Below, 2 T cell receptor beta chains from the same sample are listed, as sequenced in a study of regulatory T cells. These receptors are not linked to any known antigen. The PCR used 52 TRBV and 13 TRBJ primers. Only in-frame clones appear in the TCRdb table, and some are missing; sequencing was by immunoSEQ multiplex PCR. The sample consists of some 31,000 clones, roughly 92% of them appearing once. Study results and caveats: In CD3G-deficient patients, conventional CD4+ T cells were enriched for hydrophobic CDR3 residues at positions 6 and 7.

Sequencing input: conventional CD4+ T cells sorted from blood. Every receptor here comes from a child aged 2 to 10 with CD3G deficiency.

The chain couples TRBV28 to TRBJ2-7, with D possibly matching TRBD2 (5 bases). Trimming removed 5 bases from V and 7 bases from J, with 21 bases in between. Germline lookup yields CDR1 MDHEN and CDR2 SYDVKM. This CDR3 is 15 amino acids long. CDR3 amino acids: CASSPSSSGSQEQYF. The CDR3, as DNA: TGTGCCAGCAGTCCCTCCTCGTCGGGATCGCAGGAGCAGTACTTC.

This clone was recorded only once. The chain joins TRBV7-9 to TRBJ2-1; D is ambiguous. The CDR3 consists of 14 residues. V gave up 5 bases and J gave up 0 bases, with 8 bases separating them. Germline CDR1 is SEHNR and CDR2 is FQNEAQ (reference sequence). The CDR3 nucleotides are TGTGCCAGCAGCGTACAGAGCTCCTACAATGAGCAGTTCTTC. Encoded protein: CASSVQSSYNEQFF.